This record covers a single T cell receptor (beta chain). Its antigen is unknown. The data stem from a study of human thymus T cells. All donors were healthy Finnish infants who were undergoing corrective surgery to treat congenital heart defects. Half of the eight donors gave roughly 0.45-1 mL blood during surgery. Sequencing used immunoSEQ multiplex PCR; TCRdb keeps in-frame clones, though not all of them. The data show tens of thousands of clones, approximately 93% seen once. Notes on the study in general: V and J gene usage appeared biased in thymic and blood repertoires.

This clonotype was sampled from a boy younger than two with a congenital heart defect but otherwise immunologically healthy. Sequenced sample: blood.

Written as DNA, the CDR3 is TGCGCCAGCAGTGCGCGAAGGGGTGGGCCAGATACGCAGTATTTT. It specifies CASSARRGGPDTQYF. The gene calls are TRBV10-2 and TRBJ2-3, with D possibly matching TRBD1 (5 bases). Trimming stripped 4 bases from V and 4 bases from J, with 15 bases between. Germline CDR1 and CDR2: WSHSY and SAAADI. The CDR3 is 15 amino acids.